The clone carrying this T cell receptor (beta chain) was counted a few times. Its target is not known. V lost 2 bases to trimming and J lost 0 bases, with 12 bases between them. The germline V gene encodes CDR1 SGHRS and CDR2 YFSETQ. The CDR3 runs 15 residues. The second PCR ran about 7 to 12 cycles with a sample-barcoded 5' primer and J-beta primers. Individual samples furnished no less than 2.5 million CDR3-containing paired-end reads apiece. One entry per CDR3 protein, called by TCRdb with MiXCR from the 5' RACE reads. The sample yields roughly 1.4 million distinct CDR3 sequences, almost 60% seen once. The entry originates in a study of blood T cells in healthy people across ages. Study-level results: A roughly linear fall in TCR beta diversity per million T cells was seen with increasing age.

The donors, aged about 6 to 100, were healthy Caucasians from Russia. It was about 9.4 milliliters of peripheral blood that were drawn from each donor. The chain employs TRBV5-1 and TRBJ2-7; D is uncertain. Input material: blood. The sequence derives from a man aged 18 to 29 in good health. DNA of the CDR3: TGCGCCAGCAGCTTTGATGGGTCCCGCTCCTACGAGCAGTACTTC. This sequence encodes CASSFDGSRSYEQYF.